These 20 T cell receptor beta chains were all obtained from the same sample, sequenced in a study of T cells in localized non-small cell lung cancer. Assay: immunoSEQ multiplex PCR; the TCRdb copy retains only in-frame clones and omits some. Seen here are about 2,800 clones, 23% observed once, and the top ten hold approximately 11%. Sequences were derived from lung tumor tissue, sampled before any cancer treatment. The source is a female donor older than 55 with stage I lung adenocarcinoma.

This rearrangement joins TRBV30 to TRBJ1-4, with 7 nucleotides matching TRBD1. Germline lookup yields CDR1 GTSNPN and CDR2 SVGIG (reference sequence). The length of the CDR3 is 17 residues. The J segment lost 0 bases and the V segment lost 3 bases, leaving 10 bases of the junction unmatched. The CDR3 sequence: CAWRRQGTYSTNEKLFF. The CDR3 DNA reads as TGTGCCTGGAGGAGACAGGGCACCTATTCAACTAATGAAAAACTGTTTTTT.

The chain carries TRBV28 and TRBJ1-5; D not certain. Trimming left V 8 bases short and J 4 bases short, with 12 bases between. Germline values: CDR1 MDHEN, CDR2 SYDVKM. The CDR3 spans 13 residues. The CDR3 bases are TGTGCCAGCTCCGGACGGACTAATCAGCCCCAGCATTTT. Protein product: CASSGRTNQPQHF.

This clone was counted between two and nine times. CDR3 loop: CASTRTSPPTDTQYF. In nucleotides, the CDR3 is TGTGCCAGCACCCGGACTAGCCCCCCCACAGATACGCAGTATTTT. This sequence joins TRBV9 and TRBJ2-3; 8 bases align to TRBD2. This CDR3 is built from 15 residues. Germline V gives CDR1 SGDLS, CDR2 YYNGEE. J was trimmed by 2 bases and V by 6 bases; bases with no gene match: 8.

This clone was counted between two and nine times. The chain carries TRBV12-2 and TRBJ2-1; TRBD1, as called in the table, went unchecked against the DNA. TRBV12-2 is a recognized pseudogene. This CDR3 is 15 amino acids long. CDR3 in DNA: TGTGCCCGCGACAGGGGCGGGGTGATCTACAATGAGCAGTTCTTC. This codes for CARDRGGVIYNEQFF.

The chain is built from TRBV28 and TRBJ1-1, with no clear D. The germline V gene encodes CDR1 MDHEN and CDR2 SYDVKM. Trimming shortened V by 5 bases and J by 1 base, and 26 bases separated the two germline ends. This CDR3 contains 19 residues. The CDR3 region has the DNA TGTGCCAGCAGTCTTTCAAGAGGCCCTACGATCGAGAAGAACACTGAAGCTTTCTTT. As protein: CASSLSRGPTIEKNTEAFF.

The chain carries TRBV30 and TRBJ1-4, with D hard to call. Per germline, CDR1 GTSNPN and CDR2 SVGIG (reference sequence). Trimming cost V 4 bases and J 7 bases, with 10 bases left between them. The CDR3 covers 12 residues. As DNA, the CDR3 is TGTGCCTGGACCCACCGGGGTGAAAAACTGTTTTTT. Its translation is CAWTHRGEKLFF.

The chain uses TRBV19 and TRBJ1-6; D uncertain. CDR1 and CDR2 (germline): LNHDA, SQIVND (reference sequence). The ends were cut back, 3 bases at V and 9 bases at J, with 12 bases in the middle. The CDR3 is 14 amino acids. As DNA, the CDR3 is TGTGCCAGTAGTATGACGGAGAAGGGTTCACCCCTCCACTTT. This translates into CASSMTEKGSPLHF. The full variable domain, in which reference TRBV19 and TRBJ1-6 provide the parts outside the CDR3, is DGGITQSPKYLFRKEGQNVTLSCEQNLNHDAMYWYRQDPGQGLRLIYYSQIVNDFQKGDIAEGYSVSREKKESFPLTVTSAQKNPTAFYLCASSMTEKGSPLHFGNGTRLTVT.

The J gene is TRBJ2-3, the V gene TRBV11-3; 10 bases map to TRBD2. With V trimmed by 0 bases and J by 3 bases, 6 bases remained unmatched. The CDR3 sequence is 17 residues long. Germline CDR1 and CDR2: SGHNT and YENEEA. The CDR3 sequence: CASSLEGSGRPTDTQYF. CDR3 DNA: TGTGCCAGCAGCTTAGAAGGTAGCGGGAGGCCAACAGATACGCAGTATTTT.

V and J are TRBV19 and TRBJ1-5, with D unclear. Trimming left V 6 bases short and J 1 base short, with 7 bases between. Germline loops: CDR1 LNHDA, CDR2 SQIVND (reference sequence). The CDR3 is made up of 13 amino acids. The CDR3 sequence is CASSPWSNQPQHF. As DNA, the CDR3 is TGTGCCAGTAGCCCATGGAGCAATCAGCCCCAGCATTTT.

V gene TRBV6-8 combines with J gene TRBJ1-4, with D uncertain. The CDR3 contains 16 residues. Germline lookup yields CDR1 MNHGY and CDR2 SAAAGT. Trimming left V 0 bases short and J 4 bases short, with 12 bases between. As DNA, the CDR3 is TGTGCCAGCAGTTACTCGAGAGGGTCGAATAATGAAAAACTGTTTTTT. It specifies CASSYSRGSNNEKLFF.

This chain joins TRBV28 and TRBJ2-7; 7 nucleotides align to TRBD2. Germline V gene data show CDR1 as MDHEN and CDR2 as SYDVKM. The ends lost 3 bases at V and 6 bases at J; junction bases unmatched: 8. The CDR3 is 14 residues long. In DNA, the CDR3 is TGTGCCAGCAGTTTGGGAGGGCCGGGGCCCGAGCAGTACTTC. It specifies CASSLGGPGPEQYF.

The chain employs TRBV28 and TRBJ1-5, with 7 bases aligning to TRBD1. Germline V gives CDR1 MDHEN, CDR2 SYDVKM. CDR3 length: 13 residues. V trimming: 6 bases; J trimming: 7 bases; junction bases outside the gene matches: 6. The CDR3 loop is CASREGAGQPQHF. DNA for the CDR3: TGTGCCAGCAGAGAGGGGGCAGGGCAGCCCCAGCATTTT.

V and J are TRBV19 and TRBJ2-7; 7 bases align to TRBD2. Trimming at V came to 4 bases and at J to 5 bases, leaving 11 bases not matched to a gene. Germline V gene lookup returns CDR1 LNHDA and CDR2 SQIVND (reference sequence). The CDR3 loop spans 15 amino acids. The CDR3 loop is CASSRETGGRNEQYF. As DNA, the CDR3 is TGTGCCAGTAGTAGAGAGACGGGAGGAAGGAACGAGCAGTACTTC.

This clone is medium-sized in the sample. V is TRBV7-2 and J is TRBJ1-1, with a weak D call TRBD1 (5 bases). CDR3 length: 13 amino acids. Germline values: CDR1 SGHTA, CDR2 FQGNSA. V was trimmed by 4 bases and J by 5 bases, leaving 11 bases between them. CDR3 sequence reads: CASSSRGGTEAFF. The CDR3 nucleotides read TGTGCCAGCAGCTCCCGGGGGGGGACTGAAGCTTTCTTT.

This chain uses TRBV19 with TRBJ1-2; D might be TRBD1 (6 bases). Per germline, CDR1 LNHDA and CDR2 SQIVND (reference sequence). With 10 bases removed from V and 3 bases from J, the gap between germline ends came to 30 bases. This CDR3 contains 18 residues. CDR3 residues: CATRRFGPTGWLDYGYTF. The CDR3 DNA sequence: TGTGCCACCCGAAGATTCGGGCCAACAGGGTGGTTGGACTATGGCTACACCTTC.

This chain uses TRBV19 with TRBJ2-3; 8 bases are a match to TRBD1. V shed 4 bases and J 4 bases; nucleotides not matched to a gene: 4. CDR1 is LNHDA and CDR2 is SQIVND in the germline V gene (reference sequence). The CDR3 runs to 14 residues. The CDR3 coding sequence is TGTGCCAGTAGTACCGACAGGGGAGCAGATACGCAGTATTTT. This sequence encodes CASSTDRGADTQYF.

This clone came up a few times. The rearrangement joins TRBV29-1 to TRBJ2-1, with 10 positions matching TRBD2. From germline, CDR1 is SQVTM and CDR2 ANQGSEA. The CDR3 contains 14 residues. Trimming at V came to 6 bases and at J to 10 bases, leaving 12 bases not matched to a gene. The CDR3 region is CSVHGTSAADEQFF. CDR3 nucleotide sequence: TGCAGCGTCCACGGGACTAGCGCCGCAGACGAGCAGTTCTTC.

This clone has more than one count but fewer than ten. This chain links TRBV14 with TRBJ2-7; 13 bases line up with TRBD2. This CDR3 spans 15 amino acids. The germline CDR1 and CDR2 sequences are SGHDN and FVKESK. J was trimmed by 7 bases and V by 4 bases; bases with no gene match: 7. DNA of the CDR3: TGTGCCAGCAGCCCCGGACTAGCGGGAGTAGGAGAGCAGTACTTC. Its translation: CASSPGLAGVGEQYF.

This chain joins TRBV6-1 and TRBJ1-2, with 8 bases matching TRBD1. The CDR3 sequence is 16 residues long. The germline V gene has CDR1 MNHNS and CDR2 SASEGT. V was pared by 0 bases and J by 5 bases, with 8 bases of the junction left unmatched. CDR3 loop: CASSEALRTGMYGYTF. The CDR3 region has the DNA TGTGCCAGCAGTGAAGCGCTTAGGACAGGGATGTATGGCTACACCTTC.

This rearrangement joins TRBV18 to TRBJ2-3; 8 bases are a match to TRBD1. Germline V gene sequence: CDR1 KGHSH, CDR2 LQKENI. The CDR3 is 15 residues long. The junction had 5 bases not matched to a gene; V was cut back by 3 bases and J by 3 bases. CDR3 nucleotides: TGTGCCAGCTCACCGCAGGGGGCGACGACAGATACGCAGTATTTT. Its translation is CASSPQGATTDTQYF.